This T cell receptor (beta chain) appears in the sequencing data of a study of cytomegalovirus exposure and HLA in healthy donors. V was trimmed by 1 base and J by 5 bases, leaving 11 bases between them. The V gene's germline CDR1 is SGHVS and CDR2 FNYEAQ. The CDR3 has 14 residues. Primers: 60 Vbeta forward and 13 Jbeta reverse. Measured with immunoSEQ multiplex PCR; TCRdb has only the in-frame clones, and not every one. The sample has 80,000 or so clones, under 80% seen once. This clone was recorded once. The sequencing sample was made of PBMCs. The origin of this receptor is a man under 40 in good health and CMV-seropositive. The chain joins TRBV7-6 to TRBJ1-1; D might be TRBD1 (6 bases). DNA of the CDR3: TGTGCCAGCAGCTTAGAGGGGGTTATAACTGAAGCTTTCTTT. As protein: CASSLEGVITEAFF.